This TCR beta chain stems from a study of cytomegalovirus exposure and HLA in healthy donors. The germline V gene encodes CDR1 GTSNPN and CDR2 SVGIG (reference sequence). Trimming took 5 bases from V and 2 from J; bases not matched to a gene: 5. The CDR3 totals 15 residues. PCR used 60 Vbeta primers and 13 Jbeta primers. Assay: immunoSEQ multiplex PCR; the TCRdb copy retains only in-frame clones and omits some. Of 100,000 to 130,000 clones listed, 73% are singletons. V and J are TRBV30 and TRBJ2-1; 11 bases align to TRBD2. Sequences were obtained from PBMCs. The origin of this receptor is a man aged 30-40 years in good health and CMV-seronegative. CDR3 loop: CAWQIAGGAYNEQFF. Here the CDR3 DNA reads TGTGCCTGGCAAATAGCGGGGGGGGCCTACAATGAGCAGTTCTTC.